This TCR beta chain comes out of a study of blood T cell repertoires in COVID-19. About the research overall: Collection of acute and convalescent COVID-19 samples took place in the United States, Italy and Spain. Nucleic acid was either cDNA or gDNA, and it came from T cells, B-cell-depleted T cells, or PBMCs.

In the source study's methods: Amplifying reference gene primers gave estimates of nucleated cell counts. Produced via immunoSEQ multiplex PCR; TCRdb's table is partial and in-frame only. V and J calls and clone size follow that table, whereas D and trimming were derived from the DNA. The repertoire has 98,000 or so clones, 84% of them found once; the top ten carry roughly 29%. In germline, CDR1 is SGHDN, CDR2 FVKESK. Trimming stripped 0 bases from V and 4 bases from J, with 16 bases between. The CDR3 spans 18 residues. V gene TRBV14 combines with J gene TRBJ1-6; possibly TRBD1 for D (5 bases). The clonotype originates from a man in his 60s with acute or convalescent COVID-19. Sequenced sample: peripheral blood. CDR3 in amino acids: CASSQEDSLKDYNSPLHF. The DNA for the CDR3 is TGTGCCAGCAGCCAAGAAGACAGCTTGAAGGATTATAATTCACCCCTCCACTTT.